The clone carrying this T cell receptor beta chain has only one observation. Antigen: not known. Trimming shortened V by 0 bases and J by 0 bases, and 5 bases separated the two germline ends. The CDR3 length is 14 residues. Germline V lookup: CDR1 SGHTA, CDR2 FQGNSA. Recipients boosted at about 4 weeks or about 12 weeks are pooled. The data were taken from a study of T cell responses to AZD1222 COVID-19 vaccine. Profiled with immunoSEQ multiplex PCR; TCRdb holds only in-frame clones, not every one. The profile shows 20,000 to 30,000 clones, about nine tenths of them singletons. General study points: Targets within unmutated variant regions were reportedly found for nearly half of spike-specific TCRs. The study found Spike-specific TCR breadth and depth rose after two AZD1222 doses.

The clonotype comes from an adult who received the AZD1222 COVID-19 vaccine. Material: peripheral blood, obtained 28 days after the second AZD1222 dose. The chain links TRBV7-2 to TRBJ1-1; D is unresolved. CDR3 loop: CASSLAPVNTEAFF. For the CDR3, the DNA is TGTGCCAGCAGCTTAGCCCCGGTGAACACTGAAGCTTTCTTT.